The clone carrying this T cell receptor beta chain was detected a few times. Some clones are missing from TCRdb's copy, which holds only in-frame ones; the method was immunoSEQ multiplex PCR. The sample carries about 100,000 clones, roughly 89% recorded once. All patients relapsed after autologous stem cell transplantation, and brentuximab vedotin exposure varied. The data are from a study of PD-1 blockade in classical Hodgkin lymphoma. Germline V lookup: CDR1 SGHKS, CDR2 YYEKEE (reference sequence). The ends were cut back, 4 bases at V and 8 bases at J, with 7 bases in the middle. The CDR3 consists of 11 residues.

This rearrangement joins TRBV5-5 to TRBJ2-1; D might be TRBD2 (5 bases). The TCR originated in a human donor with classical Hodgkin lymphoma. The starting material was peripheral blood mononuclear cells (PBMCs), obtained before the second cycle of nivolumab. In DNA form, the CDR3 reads TGTGCCAGCAGCCTAGCAGATGAGCAGTTCTTC. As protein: CASSLADEQFF.